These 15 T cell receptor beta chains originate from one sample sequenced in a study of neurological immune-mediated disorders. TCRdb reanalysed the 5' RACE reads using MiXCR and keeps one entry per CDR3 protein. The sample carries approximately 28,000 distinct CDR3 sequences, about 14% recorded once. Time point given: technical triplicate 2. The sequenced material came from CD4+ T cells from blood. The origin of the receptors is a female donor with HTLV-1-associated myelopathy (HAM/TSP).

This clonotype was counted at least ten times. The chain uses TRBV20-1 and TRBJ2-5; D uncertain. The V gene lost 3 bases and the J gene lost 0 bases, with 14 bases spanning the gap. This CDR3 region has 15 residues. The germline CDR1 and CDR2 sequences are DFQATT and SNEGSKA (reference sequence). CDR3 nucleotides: TGCAGTGCTAGGGCTCCGTCAGGAAACCAAGAGACCCAGTACTTC. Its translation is CSARAPSGNQETQYF.

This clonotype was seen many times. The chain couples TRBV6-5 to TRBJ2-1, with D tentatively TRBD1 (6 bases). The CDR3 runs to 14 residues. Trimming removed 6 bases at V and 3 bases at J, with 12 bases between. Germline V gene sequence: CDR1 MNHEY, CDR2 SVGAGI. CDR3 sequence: CASRTGLNYNEQFF. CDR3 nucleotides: TGTGCCAGCAGGACAGGTCTGAACTACAATGAGCAGTTCTTC.

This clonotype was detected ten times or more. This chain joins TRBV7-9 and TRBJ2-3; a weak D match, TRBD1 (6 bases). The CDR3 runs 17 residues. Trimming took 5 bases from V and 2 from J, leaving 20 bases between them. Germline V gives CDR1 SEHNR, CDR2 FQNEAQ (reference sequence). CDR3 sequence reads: CASSPTVGDMITDTQYF. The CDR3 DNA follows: TGTGCCAGCAGCCCGACGGTGGGGGACATGATCACAGATACGCAGTATTTT.

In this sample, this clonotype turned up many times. CDR3 coding DNA: TGTGCCAGCACCGGAAATTTTAACACCGGGGAGCTGTTTTTT. This gives the protein CASTGNFNTGELFF. This rearrangement joins TRBV6-5 to TRBJ2-2, with D uncertain. V was trimmed by 7 bases and J by 2 bases, leaving 11 bases between them. Germline V gene data show CDR1 as MNHEY and CDR2 as SVGAGI. The CDR3 totals 14 residues.

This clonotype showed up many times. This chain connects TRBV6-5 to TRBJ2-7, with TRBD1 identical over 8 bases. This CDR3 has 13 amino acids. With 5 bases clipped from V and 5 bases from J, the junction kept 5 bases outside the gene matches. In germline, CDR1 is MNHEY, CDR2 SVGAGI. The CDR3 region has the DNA TGTGCCAGCAGTAGGGGGACAGGAAACGAGCAGTACTTC. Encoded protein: CASSRGTGNEQYF.

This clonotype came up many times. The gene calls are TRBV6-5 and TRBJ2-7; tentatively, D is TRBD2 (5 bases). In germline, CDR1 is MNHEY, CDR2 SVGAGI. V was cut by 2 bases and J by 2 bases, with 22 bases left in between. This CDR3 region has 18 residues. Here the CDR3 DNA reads TGTGCCAGCAGTTACCTATCCGAGCCAGGTGCGGGTACCTACGAGCAGTACTTC. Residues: CASSYLSEPGAGTYEQYF.

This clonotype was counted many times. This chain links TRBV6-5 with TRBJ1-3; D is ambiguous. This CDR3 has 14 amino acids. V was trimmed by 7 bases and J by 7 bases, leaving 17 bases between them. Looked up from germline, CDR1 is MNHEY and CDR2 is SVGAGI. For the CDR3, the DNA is TGTGCCAGCACCCTCGGCCCCAACCAGAACACCATATATTTT. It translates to CASTLGPNQNTIYF.

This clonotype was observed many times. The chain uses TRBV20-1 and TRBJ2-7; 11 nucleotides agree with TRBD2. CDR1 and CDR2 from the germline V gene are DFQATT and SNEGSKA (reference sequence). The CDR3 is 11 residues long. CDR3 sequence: CSSGTSGEQYF. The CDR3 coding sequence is TGCAGCTCCGGGACTAGCGGTGAGCAGTACTTC.

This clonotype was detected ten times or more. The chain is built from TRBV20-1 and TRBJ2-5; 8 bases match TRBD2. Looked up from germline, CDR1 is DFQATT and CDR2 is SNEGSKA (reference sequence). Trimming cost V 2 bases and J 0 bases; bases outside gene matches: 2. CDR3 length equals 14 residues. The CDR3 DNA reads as TGCAGTGCTAGACAAGCGGGGGACCAAGAGACCCAGTACTTC. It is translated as CSARQAGDQETQYF.

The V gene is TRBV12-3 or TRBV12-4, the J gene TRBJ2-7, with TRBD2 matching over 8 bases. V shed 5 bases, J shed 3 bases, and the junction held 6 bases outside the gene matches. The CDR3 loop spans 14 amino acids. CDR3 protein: CASSPGAGGYEQYF. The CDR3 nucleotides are TGTGCCAGCAGTCCCGGCGCGGGGGGCTACGAGCAGTACTTC.

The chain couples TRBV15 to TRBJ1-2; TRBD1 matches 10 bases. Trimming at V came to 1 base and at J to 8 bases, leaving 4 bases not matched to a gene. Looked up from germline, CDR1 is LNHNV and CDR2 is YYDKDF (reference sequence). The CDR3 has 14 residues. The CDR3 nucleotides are TGTGCCACCAGCAGAGGACAGGGGGCGCGAGGCTACACCTTC. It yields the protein CATSRGQGARGYTF.

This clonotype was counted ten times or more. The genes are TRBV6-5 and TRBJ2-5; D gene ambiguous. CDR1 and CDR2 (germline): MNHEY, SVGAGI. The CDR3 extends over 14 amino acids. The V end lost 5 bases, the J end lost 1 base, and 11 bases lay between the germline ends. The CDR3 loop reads CASSLSRSQETQYF. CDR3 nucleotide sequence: TGTGCCAGCAGTCTCAGTAGGAGCCAAGAGACCCAGTACTTC.

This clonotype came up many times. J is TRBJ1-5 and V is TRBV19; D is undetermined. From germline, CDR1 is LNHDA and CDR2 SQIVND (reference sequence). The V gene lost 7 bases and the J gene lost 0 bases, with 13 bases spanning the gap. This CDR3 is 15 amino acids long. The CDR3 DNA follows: TGTGCCAGTAACGTGGGCAGGAATAGCAATCAGCCCCAGCATTTT. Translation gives CASNVGRNSNQPQHF. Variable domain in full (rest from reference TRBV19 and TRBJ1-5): DGGITQSPKYLFRKEGQNVTLSCEQNLNHDAMYWYRQDPGQGLRLIYYSQIVNDFQKGDIAEGYSVSREKKESFPLTVTSAQKNPTAFYLCASNVGRNSNQPQHFGDGTRLSIL.

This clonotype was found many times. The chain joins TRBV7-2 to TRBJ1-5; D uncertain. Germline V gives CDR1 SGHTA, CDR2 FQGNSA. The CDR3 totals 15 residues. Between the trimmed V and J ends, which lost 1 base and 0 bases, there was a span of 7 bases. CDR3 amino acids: CASSLDGLSNQPQHF. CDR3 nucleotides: TGTGCCAGCAGCTTAGACGGGCTTAGCAATCAGCCCCAGCATTTT.

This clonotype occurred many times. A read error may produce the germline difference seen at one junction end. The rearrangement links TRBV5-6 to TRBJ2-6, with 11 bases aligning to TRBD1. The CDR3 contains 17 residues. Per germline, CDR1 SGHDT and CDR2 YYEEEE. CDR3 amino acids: CANSMDRGQSGANVLTF. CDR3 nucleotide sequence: TGTGCCAACAGCATGGACAGGGGGCAGTCTGGGGCCAACGTCCTGACTTTC.